The 21 T cell receptor beta chains below all came from one sample that was sequenced in a study of T-cell reconstitution after alpha-beta-depleted transplantation in children. A library of TCRbeta sequences, prepared with unique molecular identifiers, was generated. Each CDR3 protein gets one entry after TCRdb re-called the PCR reads with MiXCR. The table includes about 580,000 distinct CDR3 sequences, roughly 23% detected once. Sample: PBMCs, mostly from graft donor cells, taken 360 days after TCRalphabeta/CD19-depleted stem cell transplant. These receptors were obtained from a boy in the first two years of life who had a stem cell transplant for acute myeloid leukemia, so the T cells may come from the graft donor.

The V call is TRBV29-1, the J call TRBJ2-2; the D gene could be TRBD1 or TRBD2 (6 bases each). The V and J ends lost 1 base and 0 bases respectively, with 18 bases between them. The CDR3 length is 18 residues. The germline V gene has CDR1 SQVTM and CDR2 ANQGSEA. This CDR3 reads CSVEGLQGRPPNTGELFF. The DNA for the CDR3 is TGCAGCGTTGAAGGACTCCAGGGGAGGCCCCCGAACACCGGGGAGCTGTTTTTT.

V usage is TRBV7-2 and J usage is TRBJ2-1; weak D call: TRBD2 (6 bases). Germline V gene data show CDR1 as SGHTA and CDR2 as FQGNSA. This CDR3 is built from 15 residues. The V gene lost 3 bases and the J gene lost 5 bases, with 14 bases spanning the gap. This CDR3 is CASSFRRWTNNEQFF. Here the CDR3 DNA reads TGTGCCAGCAGCTTCCGACGCTGGACTAACAATGAGCAGTTCTTC.

Many counts were recorded for this clonotype. The chain combines TRBV15 with TRBJ2-5, with a possible D match to TRBD1 (5 bases). Germline assignment: CDR1 LNHNV and CDR2 YYDKDF (reference sequence). This CDR3 is built from 14 residues. Trimming shortened V by 0 bases and J by 1 base, and 6 bases separated the two germline ends. The CDR3 DNA reads as TGTGCCACCAGCAGAGATCAGGGCCAAGAGACCCAGTACTTC. Encoded protein: CATSRDQGQETQYF.

The chain links TRBV20-1 to TRBJ2-1; D may be TRBD2 (5 bases). This CDR3 is built from 16 residues. Looked up from germline, CDR1 is DFQATT and CDR2 is SNEGSKA (reference sequence). V was shortened by 0 bases and J by 0 bases, with 12 bases between the two germline ends. The chain's CDR3 is CSARDGESSSYNEQFF. Written as DNA, the CDR3 is TGCAGTGCTAGAGACGGGGAGAGTAGCTCCTACAATGAGCAGTTCTTC.

This chain joins TRBV10-2 and TRBJ2-7, with 11 bases identical to TRBD2. The CDR3 is made up of 16 amino acids. J was trimmed by 3 bases and V by 0 bases; bases with no gene match: 4. Per the germline V gene, CDR1 is WSHSY and CDR2 is SAAADI. For the CDR3, the DNA is TGCGCCAGCAGTGAGTCCGTAGGACTAGCGGGCTACGAGCAGTACTTC. It codes for CASSESVGLAGYEQYF.

The V and J genes are TRBV6-2 or TRBV6-3 and TRBJ2-3; 7 positions match TRBD1. The CDR3 has 15 amino acids. The V gene end was trimmed by 10 bases and the J gene end by 0 bases; junction bases not matched to a gene: 10. Per germline, CDR1 MNHEY and CDR2 SVGEGT. The CDR3 loop is CATGPTGWSTDTQYF. CDR3 bases: TGTGCCACCGGCCCGACAGGGTGGAGCACAGATACGCAGTATTTT.

The table lists this clonotype with many counts. This chain connects TRBV6-2 or TRBV6-3 to TRBJ2-5; tentative D call: TRBD2 (6 bases). Germline V gives CDR1 MNHEY, CDR2 SVGEGT. The ends were cut back, 6 bases at V and 5 bases at J, with 22 bases in the middle. The CDR3 spans 16 residues. CDR3 protein: CASSKDPLAWSETQYF. The CDR3 bases are TGTGCCAGCAGCAAAGATCCTCTAGCGTGGAGTGAGACCCAGTACTTC.

This clonotype appeared many times. The CDR3: CASSYSFGQGGMLDTQYF. CDR3 sequence (DNA): TGTGCCAGCAGTTACTCATTTGGACAGGGGGGGATGTTGGATACGCAGTATTTT. The genes are TRBV6-2 or TRBV6-3 and TRBJ2-3, with 10 positions matching TRBD1. The CDR3 runs 18 residues. Germline V gene lookup returns CDR1 MNHEY and CDR2 SVGEGT. Trimming removed 0 bases from V and 6 bases from J; junction bases left unmatched: 12.

This clonotype has at least ten counts. V gene TRBV7-2 combines with J gene TRBJ2-5, with D possibly TRBD2 on 7 matching bases. Germline loops: CDR1 SGHTA, CDR2 FQGNSA. V lost 4 bases to trimming and J lost 4 bases, with 13 bases between them. The CDR3 is made up of 14 amino acids. CDR3 DNA: TGTGCCAGCAGCTCCCCGCGGGGGCTAGAGACCCAGTACTTC. Its protein is CASSSPRGLETQYF.

In its sample, this clonotype was seen many times. The J gene is TRBJ1-4, the V gene TRBV2; D remains ambiguous. The CDR3 consists of 12 residues. Looked up from germline, CDR1 is SNHLY and CDR2 is FYNNEI. Deletions cut 4 bases from V and 6 bases from J, with 6 bases between. CDR3 in amino acids: CASSGRHEKLFF. CDR3 nucleotide sequence: TGTGCCAGCAGTGGGAGACATGAAAAACTGTTTTTT.

The CDR3 DNA is TGCAGTGCTAGTGGGGTTGGTCAGCCCCAGCATTTT. Translating gives CSASGVGQPQHF. The chain combines TRBV20-1 with TRBJ1-5, with D unclear. Deletions cut 3 bases from V and 6 bases from J, with 9 bases between. This CDR3 has 12 amino acids. Germline loops: CDR1 DFQATT, CDR2 SNEGSKA (reference sequence).

This clonotype has at least ten counts. This chain links TRBV10-3 with TRBJ1-1; D is ambiguous. Per the germline V gene, CDR1 is ENHRY and CDR2 is SYGVKD. Trimming left V 7 bases short and J 2 bases short, with 5 bases between. CDR3 length equals 11 residues. The DNA of the CDR3 is TGTGCCATCAAGGCAAACACTGAAGCTTTCTTT. It yields the protein CAIKANTEAFF.

This chain joins TRBV25-1 and TRBJ1-1, with no clear D. Per the germline V gene, CDR1 is MGHDK and CDR2 is SYGVNS. V lost 0 bases to trimming and J lost 3 bases, with 14 bases between them. CDR3 length equals 16 residues. The chain's CDR3 is CASSEYGSGEDTEAFF. CDR3 nucleotide sequence: TGTGCCAGCAGTGAATATGGGTCAGGCGAGGACACTGAAGCTTTCTTT.

Ten or more counts support this clonotype. The junction departs from germline at one end; a sequencing error may be responsible. The V call is TRBV3-1, the J call TRBJ2-5, with D tentatively TRBD2 (5 bases). This CDR3 has 11 residues. Germline values: CDR1 LGHDT, CDR2 YNNKEL (reference sequence). The CDR3 nucleotides read TGTGCCAGCAGCCAAGGGACTTTAACGTCGTTC. It encodes CASSQGTLTSF.

This clonotype was found a few times. The chain recombines TRBV20-1 with TRBJ1-5, with a weak D call TRBD1 (5 bases). The germline V gene encodes CDR1 DFQATT and CDR2 SNEGSKA (reference sequence). The CDR3 is 14 amino acids. V lost 3 bases and J 7 bases, leaving 16 bases between the germline ends. The CDR3 DNA is TGCAGTGCTAGCCCGGACGGCGGGGGACAGCCCCAGCATTTT. Encoded protein: CSASPDGGGQPQHF.

Many counts were recorded for this clonotype. This chain links TRBV7-9 with TRBJ2-7; no definite D call. V dropped 4 bases and J dropped 3 bases, with 4 bases sitting between them. The CDR3 length is 11 residues. CDR1 is SEHNR and CDR2 is FQNEAQ in the germline V gene (reference sequence). In DNA, the CDR3 is TGTGCCAGCAGCTCAATCTACGAGCAGTACTTC. It encodes CASSSIYEQYF.

This clonotype has a handful of counts. The CDR3 protein is CSADSGTSGGWEQFF. The CDR3 DNA follows: TGCAGTGCCGACTCCGGGACTAGCGGGGGGTGGGAGCAGTTCTTC. The chain links TRBV20-1 to TRBJ2-1, with 15 bases matching TRBD2. CDR3 length equals 15 residues. Germline loops: CDR1 DFQATT, CDR2 SNEGSKA (reference sequence). Unmatched junction bases numbered 10, after V lost 6 bases and J lost 10 bases.

The V and J genes are TRBV7-2 and TRBJ1-5, with D possibly being TRBD1 (6 bases). Germline loops: CDR1 SGHTA, CDR2 FQGNSA. CDR3 length: 16 amino acids. V was trimmed by 1 base and J by 0 bases, leaving 10 bases between them. CDR3 coding DNA: TGTGCCAGCAGCTTAGTGGGGGCGGATAGCAATCAGCCCCAGCATTTT. It is translated as CASSLVGADSNQPQHF. Looking up the rest from reference TRBV7-2 and TRBJ1-5 gives the full variable domain: GAGVSQSPSNKVTEKGKDVELRCDPISGHTALYWYRQSLGQGLEFLIYFQGNSAPDKSGLPSDRFSAERTGGSVSTLTIQRTQQEDSAVYLCASSLVGADSNQPQHFGDGTRLSIL.

This rearrangement joins TRBV12-3 or TRBV12-4 to TRBJ2-6; D is possibly TRBD1 or TRBD2 (5 bases each). This CDR3 has 14 residues. V gave up 5 bases and J gave up 3 bases, with 8 bases separating them. DNA for the CDR3: TGTGCCAGCAGTCGAGGGGTTGGGGCCAACGTCCTGACTTTC. Protein product: CASSRGVGANVLTF.

This clonotype was seen many times. The chain has TRBV5-1 and TRBJ1-1, with 8 bases fitting TRBD1. This CDR3 region has 14 residues. Germline V lookup: CDR1 SGHRS, CDR2 YFSETQ. V dropped 4 bases and J dropped 2; count of bases not matched to a gene: 4. The CDR3 DNA follows: TGCGCCAGCAGCACCGGACAGGGCAACACTGAAGCTTTCTTT. Protein sequence: CASSTGQGNTEAFF.

This clonotype has at least ten counts. The CDR3: CASSPQGPVSYEQYF. DNA of the CDR3: TGTGCCAGCAGCCCACAGGGGCCAGTATCCTACGAGCAGTACTTC. The chain links TRBV9 to TRBJ2-7; TRBD1 agrees at 7 bases. This CDR3 contains 15 residues. Trimming took 4 bases from V and 1 from J; bases not matched to a gene: 8. Looked up from germline, CDR1 is SGDLS and CDR2 is YYNGEE.